Detailed here is one T cell receptor beta chain. How the authors handled the data: It was from reference gene primer amplification that nucleated cell counts were estimated. TCRdb's table, derived via immunoSEQ multiplex PCR, lists solely in-frame clones and lacks some. The D gene and trimming were derived from the DNA, and the V and J assignments and clone size from that table. The sample yields around 250,000 clones, about 89% seen once. The entry originates in a study of blood T cell repertoires in COVID-19. Study as a whole: Samples of COVID-19 (acute and convalescent) were obtained from the United States, Italy and Spain. Sample material is recorded as cDNA or gDNA derived from T cells, B-cell-depleted T cells, or PBMCs.

Sequenced: peripheral blood. The origin of this receptor is a woman aged 55-75 years who had recovered from COVID-19.

The CDR3 region is CASSILSGWNTGELFF. CDR3 DNA: TGTGCCAGTAGTATCCTGAGCGGGTGGAACACCGGGGAGCTGTTTTTT. The V call is TRBV19, the J call TRBJ2-2; D may be TRBD2 (6 bases). The CDR3 length is 16 residues. V gave up 3 bases and J gave up 1 base, with 12 bases separating them. Germline CDR1 reads LNHDA; CDR2 reads SQIVND (reference sequence).